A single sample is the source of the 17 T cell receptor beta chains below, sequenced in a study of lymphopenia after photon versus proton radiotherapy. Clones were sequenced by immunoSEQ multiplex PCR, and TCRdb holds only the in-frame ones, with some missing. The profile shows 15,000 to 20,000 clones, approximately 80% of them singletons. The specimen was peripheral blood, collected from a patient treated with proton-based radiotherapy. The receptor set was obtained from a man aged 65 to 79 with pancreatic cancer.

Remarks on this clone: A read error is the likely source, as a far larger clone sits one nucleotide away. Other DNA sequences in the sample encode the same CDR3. CDR3 region: CASSPPDYEQYF. The CDR3 coding sequence is TGTGCCAGCAGCCCCCCCGACTACGAGCAGTACTTC. The chain joins TRBV5-8 to TRBJ2-7; D uncertain. The CDR3 spans 12 residues. V lost 4 bases and J lost 3, with 8 bases in between. Germline assignment: CDR1 SGHTS and CDR2 YDEGEE.

CDR3 DNA sequence: TGTGCCAGCAGCGGCCGAGCCTACGAGCAGTACTTC. It codes for CASSGRAYEQYF. The chain has TRBV11-3 and TRBJ2-7; D is uncertain. V shed 5 bases and J shed 2 bases, with 7 bases lying between them. There are 12 residues in the CDR3. Germline V gene lookup returns CDR1 SGHNT and CDR2 YENEEA.

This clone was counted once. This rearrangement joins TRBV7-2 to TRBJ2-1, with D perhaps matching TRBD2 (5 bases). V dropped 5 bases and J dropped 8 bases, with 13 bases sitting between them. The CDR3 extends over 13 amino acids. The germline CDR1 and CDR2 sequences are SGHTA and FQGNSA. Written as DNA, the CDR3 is TGTGCCAGCAGCGCGCCGCCGAGGGATGAGCAGTTCTTC. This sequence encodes CASSAPPRDEQFF.

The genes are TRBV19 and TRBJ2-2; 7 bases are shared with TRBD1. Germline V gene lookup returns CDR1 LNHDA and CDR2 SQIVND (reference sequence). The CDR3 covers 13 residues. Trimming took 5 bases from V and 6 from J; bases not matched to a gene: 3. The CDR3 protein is CASSPTGPGELFF. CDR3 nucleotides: TGTGCCAGTAGTCCGACAGGGCCCGGGGAGCTGTTTTTT.

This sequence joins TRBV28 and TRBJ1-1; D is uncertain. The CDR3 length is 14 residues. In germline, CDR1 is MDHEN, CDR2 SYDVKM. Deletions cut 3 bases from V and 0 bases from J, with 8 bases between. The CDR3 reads CASSLSLMNTEAFF. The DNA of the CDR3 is TGTGCCAGCAGTTTGTCGCTTATGAACACTGAAGCTTTCTTT.

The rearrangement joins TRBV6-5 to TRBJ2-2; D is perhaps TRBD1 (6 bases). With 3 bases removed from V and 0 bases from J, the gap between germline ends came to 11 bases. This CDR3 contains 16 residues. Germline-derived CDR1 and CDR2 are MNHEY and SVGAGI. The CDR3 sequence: CASSYYRGSNTGELFF. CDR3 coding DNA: TGTGCCAGCAGTTATTATAGGGGGTCGAACACCGGGGAGCTGTTTTTT.

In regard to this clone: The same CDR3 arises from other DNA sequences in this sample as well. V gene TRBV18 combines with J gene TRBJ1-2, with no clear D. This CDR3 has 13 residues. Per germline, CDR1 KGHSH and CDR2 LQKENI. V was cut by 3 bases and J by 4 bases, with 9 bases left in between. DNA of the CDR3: TGTGCCAGCTCACCTCCTGGCGGCTATGGCTACACCTTC. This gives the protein CASSPPGGYGYTF.

The CDR3 sequence is CASSPLGQAEAFF. The CDR3 coding sequence is TGTGCCAGCTCACCTCTCGGACAGGCTGAAGCTTTCTTT. J is TRBJ1-1 and V is TRBV18; the match to TRBD1 covers 7 bases. This CDR3 has 13 amino acids. CDR1 is KGHSH and CDR2 is LQKENI in the germline V gene. Trimming cost V 3 bases and J 6 bases; bases outside gene matches: 4.

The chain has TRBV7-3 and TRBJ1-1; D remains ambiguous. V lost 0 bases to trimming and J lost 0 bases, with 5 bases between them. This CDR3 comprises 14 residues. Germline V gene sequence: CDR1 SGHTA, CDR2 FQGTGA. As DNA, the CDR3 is TGTGCCAGCAGCTTAACAAGAATGAACACTGAAGCTTTCTTT. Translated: CASSLTRMNTEAFF.

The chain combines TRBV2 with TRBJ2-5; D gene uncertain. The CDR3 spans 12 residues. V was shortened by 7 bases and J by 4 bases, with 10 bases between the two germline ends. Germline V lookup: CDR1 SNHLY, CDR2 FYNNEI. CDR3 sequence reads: CASKGISETQYF. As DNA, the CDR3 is TGTGCCAGCAAAGGGATATCAGAGACCCAGTACTTC.

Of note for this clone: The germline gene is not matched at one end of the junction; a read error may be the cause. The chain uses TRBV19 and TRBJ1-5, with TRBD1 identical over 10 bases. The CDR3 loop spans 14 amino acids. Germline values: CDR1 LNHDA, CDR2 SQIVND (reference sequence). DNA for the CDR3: TGTGCCAGTAGTGTAGACAGGGGGCGTCAGCCCCAGCATTTT. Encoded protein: CASSVDRGRQPQHF.

The CDR3, as DNA: TGTGCCAGTAGCATAACCGGGACGGGGCCTAGCTACACCTTC. Translated: CASSITGTGPSYTF. The V call is TRBV19, the J call TRBJ1-2; tentative D call: TRBD1 (5 bases). This CDR3 contains 14 residues. Looked up from germline, CDR1 is LNHDA and CDR2 is SQIVND (reference sequence). The V and J ends lost 6 bases and 9 bases respectively, with 20 bases between them.

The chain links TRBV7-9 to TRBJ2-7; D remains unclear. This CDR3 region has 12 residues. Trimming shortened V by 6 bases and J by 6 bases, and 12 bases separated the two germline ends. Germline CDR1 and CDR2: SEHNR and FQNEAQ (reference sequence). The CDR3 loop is CASSLVWGEQYF. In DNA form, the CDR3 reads TGTGCCAGCAGTCTCGTTTGGGGCGAGCAGTACTTC.

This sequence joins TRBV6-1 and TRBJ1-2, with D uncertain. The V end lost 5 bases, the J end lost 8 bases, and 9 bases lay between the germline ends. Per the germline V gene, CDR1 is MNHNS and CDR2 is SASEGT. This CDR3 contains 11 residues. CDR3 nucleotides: TGTGCCAGCAGTAAAACAAGGGGCTACACCTTC. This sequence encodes CASSKTRGYTF.

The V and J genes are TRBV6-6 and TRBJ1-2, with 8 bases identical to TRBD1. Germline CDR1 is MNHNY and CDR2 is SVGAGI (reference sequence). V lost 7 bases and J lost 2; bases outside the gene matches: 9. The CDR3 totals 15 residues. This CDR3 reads CASKLKDRDNYGYTF. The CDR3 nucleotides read TGTGCCAGCAAACTGAAGGACAGGGACAACTATGGCTACACCTTC.

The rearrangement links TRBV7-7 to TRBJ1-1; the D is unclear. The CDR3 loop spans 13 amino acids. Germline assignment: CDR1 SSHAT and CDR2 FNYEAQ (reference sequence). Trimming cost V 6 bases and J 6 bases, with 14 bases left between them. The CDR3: CASSRRAGAEAFF. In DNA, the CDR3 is TGTGCCAGCAGTCGTCGGGCAGGTGCTGAAGCTTTCTTT.

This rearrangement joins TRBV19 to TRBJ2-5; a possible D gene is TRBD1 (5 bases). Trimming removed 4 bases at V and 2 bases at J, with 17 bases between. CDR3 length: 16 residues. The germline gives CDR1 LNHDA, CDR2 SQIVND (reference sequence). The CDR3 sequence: CASSTQAGKGQETQYF. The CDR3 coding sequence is TGTGCCAGTAGTACGCAGGCAGGGAAGGGACAAGAGACCCAGTACTTC.